The rows below give T cell receptor beta chains drawn from one sample of a study of T cells in Graves' hyperthyroidism and ophthalmopathy. One entry per CDR3 protein results from TCRdb running MiXCR on the multiplex PCR reads. The sample has 550,000 to 850,000 distinct CDR3 sequences, approximately 19% seen once. Input material: blood. The receptor set was obtained from a woman aged 50 to 60 with Graves' hyperthyroidism that later progressed to Graves' ophthalmopathy. The CDR3 runs from the conserved cysteine through the conserved F or W. The D gene is left open where the match is weak. The size entry is marked missing in some rows and otherwise reads once, few, many or a size class.

v_gene	j_gene	abundance	d_gene	CDR3aa	CDR3nt
TRBV7-3	TRBJ1-2	many	NA	CASSLTGTSYGYTF	TGTGCCAGCAGCTTAACTGGTACAAGTTATGGCTACACCTTC
TRBV5-1	TRBJ2-1	few	NA	CASSYSGTSTYNEQFF	TGCGCCAGCAGTTATTCCGGGACATCCACTTACAATGAGCAGTTCTTC
TRBV19	TRBJ2-3	NA	NA	CASIVNPDRGTDTQYF	TGTGCCAGCATTGTCAATCCGGACAGAGGCACAGATACGCAGTATTTT
TRBV7-8	TRBJ1-3	once	NA	CASSRNRGNTIYF	TGTGCCAGCAGCCGTAACAGGGGAAACACCATATATTTT
TRBV19	TRBJ2-1	few	TRBD1	CASRLGQGNYNEQFF	TGTGCCAGTAGGCTAGGACAGGGGAACTACAATGAGCAGTTCTTC
TRBV12-3/TRBV12-4	TRBJ1-3	few	NA	CANSLAGVSGNTIYF	TGTGCCAACAGTTTAGCAGGGGTCTCTGGAAACACCATATATTTT
TRBV15	TRBJ1-3	few	NA	CATSRQQSSGNTIYF	TGTGCCACCAGCAGACAACAGAGCTCTGGAAACACCATATATTTT
TRBV7-8	TRBJ2-7	NA	NA	CASSLLGGGTRSYEQYF	TGTGCCAGCAGCCTTCTGGGTGGGGGGACACGATCCTACGAGCAGTACTTC
TRBV2	TRBJ1-5	many	NA	CASTQTGGNQPQHF	TGTGCCAGCACCCAGACCGGGGGCAATCAGCCCCAGCATTTT
TRBV10-3	TRBJ2-1	few	TRBD2	CAISGPAGGQNNEQFF	TGTGCCATCAGTGGTCCGGCGGGGGGTCAAAACAATGAGCAGTTCTTC
TRBV7-6	TRBJ2-3	many	TRBD1	CASSLEQGIGDTQYF	TGTGCCAGCAGCTTAGAACAGGGGATTGGAGATACGCAGTATTTT
TRBV14	TRBJ2-7	few	NA	CASSLKDYSYEQYF	TGTGCCAGCAGCCTGAAGGACTACTCCTACGAGCAGTACTTC
TRBV7-9	TRBJ2-6	many	NA	CASRVPGANVLTF	TGTGCCAGCAGAGTCCCCGGGGCCAACGTCCTGACTTTC
TRBV4-2	TRBJ1-5	NA	NA	CASSQVEGGQPQHF	TGTGCCAGCAGCCAAGTCGAGGGCGGTCAGCCCCAGCATTTT
TRBV4-1	TRBJ2-1	few	NA	CASSQGIGVYNEQFF	TGCGCCAGCAGCCAAGGCATAGGGGTCTACAATGAGCAGTTCTTC
TRBV27	TRBJ2-3	NA	NA	CASRPRGDTQYF	TGTGCCAGCCGACCGAGGGGGGATACGCAGTATTTT
TRBV7-9	TRBJ1-2	few	NA	CASSLSPSLDYGYTF	TGTGCCAGCAGCCTGAGCCCATCCCTTGACTATGGCTACACCTTC
TRBV11-1	TRBJ2-5	many	TRBD2	CASSPAQGLAGKWETQYF	TGTGCCAGCAGTCCAGCCCAGGGACTAGCGGGAAAATGGGAGACCCAGTACTTC
TRBV5-1	TRBJ2-1	NA	NA	CASSLDVAANEQFF	TGCGCCAGCAGCTTGGACGTGGCTGCTAATGAGCAGTTCTTC
TRBV9	TRBJ2-7	NA	NA	CASSVVVRKGTFYEQYF	TGTGCCAGCAGCGTAGTAGTTCGGAAGGGGACCTTCTACGAGCAGTACTTC
TRBV3-1	TRBJ2-1	many	NA	CASSMDLSSYNEQFF	TGTGCCAGCAGCATGGATTTGAGCTCCTACAATGAGCAGTTCTTC
TRBV20-1	TRBJ1-3	NA	NA	CSASLPGGAGDTIYF	TGCAGTGCTAGTCTCCCGGGAGGGGCCGGGGACACCATATATTTT
TRBV10-3	TRBJ2-6	NA	NA	CAISAGTGANVLTF	TGTGCCATCAGCGCAGGGACAGGGGCCAACGTCCTGACTTTC